These T cell receptor beta chains were read from a single sample in a study of T cell changes during pregnancy in multiple sclerosis. Sequencing used immunoSEQ multiplex PCR; TCRdb keeps in-frame clones, though not all of them. This table has 60,000 to 70,000 clones, roughly 89% appearing once. Sample: peripheral blood, taken in the third trimester of pregnancy. All receptors derive from a female donor in good health, enrolled as a control in a pregnancy study. CDR3s include the opening cysteine and the closing phenylalanine or tryptophan. Fields, in order: clone size, V gene, J gene, D gene, CDR3 protein, CDR3 DNA. A D gene is named only where the DNA matches it firmly. Clone size is not always given. Where it is, it says once, few, many or a class for expanded clones.

.,TRBV19,TRBJ2-7,.,CASSIGGEQYF,TGTGCCAGTAGTATAGGCGGCGAGCAGTACTTC
.,TRBV7-8,TRBJ2-5,TRBD2,CASSQIRGLAGETQYF,TGTGCCAGCAGCCAAATCCGGGGACTAGCGGGAGAGACCCAGTACTTC
.,TRBV5-1,TRBJ2-4,TRBD1,CASSTGIAKNIQYF,TGCGCCAGCTCGACAGGGATAGCCAAAAACATTCAGTACTTC
few,TRBV19,TRBJ2-7,TRBD1,CASSILRAWGQAYEQYF,TGTGCCAGTAGTATCCTGCGGGCCTGGGGACAGGCCTACGAGCAGTACTTC
.,TRBV19,TRBJ1-2,.,CASSGYGYTF,TGTGCCAGTAGCGGCTATGGCTACACCTTC
.,TRBV4-1,TRBJ2-1,.,CASSGSWGEQFF,TGCGCCAGCAGCGGGAGCTGGGGTGAGCAGTTCTTC
.,TRBV6-5,TRBJ2-1,.,CASSYGAEQFF,TGTGCCAGCAGTTACGGGGCGGAGCAGTTCTTC
.,TRBV7-9,TRBJ2-1,.,CASSSLGQNDYNEQFF,TGTGCCAGCAGCTCCCTTGGACAGAACGACTACAATGAGCAGTTCTTC
.,TRBV4-2,TRBJ2-1,TRBD2,CASSHGGTSGSYNEQFF,TGTGCCAGCAGCCACGGTGGTACTAGCGGCTCCTACAATGAGCAGTTCTTC
.,TRBV21-1,TRBJ2-5,.,CASSPYFARETQYF,TGTGCCAGCAGCCCATATTTCGCTCGGGAGACCCAGTACTTC
.,TRBV7-2,TRBJ1-5,TRBD1,CASSLGGTDDQPQHF,TGTGCCAGCAGCTTAGGTGGGACAGATGATCAGCCCCAGCATTTT